The 17 T cell receptor beta chains below come from one sample, sequenced in a study of Graves' ophthalmopathy and Graves' hyperthyroidism. Investigators amplified TCR beta CDR3 regions from RNA transcripts. Amplification began with first-round RT-PCR using HTBI primers, then second-round multiplex PCR was performed. From the multiplex PCR reads, TCRdb called clonotypes with MiXCR, one entry per CDR3 protein. The data hold 350,000 to 450,000 distinct CDR3 sequences, with roughly 18% observed a single time. Sequenced material: peripheral blood. These receptors originate from a woman aged 18-29 years with Graves' ophthalmopathy.

This clonotype has at least ten counts. The chain combines TRBV12-3 or TRBV12-4 with TRBJ1-5; D perhaps matches TRBD1 (5 bases). Between the trimmed V and J ends, which lost 7 bases and 2 bases, there was a span of 18 bases. This CDR3 is 16 amino acids long. DNA of the CDR3: TGTGCCAGCACCAACCCGGGGCCTGGAGGCAATCAGCCCCAGCATTTT. Translated: CASTNPGPGGNQPQHF.

This clonotype was observed many times. This CDR3 is missing its conserved last phenylalanine or tryptophan, likely due to a read error. The chain is built from TRBV12-3 or TRBV12-4 and TRBJ2-5; 9 bases agree with TRBD1. With V trimmed by 3 bases and J by 3 bases, 11 bases remained unmatched. This CDR3 is 17 amino acids long. This CDR3 reads CASSFPTGQGRKETQYL. The CDR3 DNA is TGTGCCAGCAGTTTCCCCACGGGACAGGGCAGAAAAGAGACCCAGTACCTC.

This clonotype was recorded a few times. V and J are TRBV11-2 and TRBJ2-2, with D possibly being TRBD1 (6 bases). Trimming removed 1 base at V and 7 bases at J, with 10 bases between. Germline assignment: CDR1 SGHAT and CDR2 FQNNGV. The CDR3 has 14 residues. This CDR3 reads CASSLVGAGGELFF. CDR3 coding DNA: TGTGCCAGCAGCTTAGTGGGGGCGGGCGGGGAGCTGTTTTTT. The entire variable domain, with the rest obtained from reference TRBV11-2 and TRBJ2-2, is as follows: EAGVAQSPRYKIIEKRQSVAFWCNPISGHATLYWYQQILGQGPKLLIQFQNNGVVDDSQLPKDRFSAERLKGVDSTLKIQPAKLEDSAVYLCASSLVGAGGELFFGEGSRLTVL.

This clonotype appeared many times. This sequence joins TRBV12-3 or TRBV12-4 and TRBJ1-5; D is uncertain. The CDR3 covers 14 residues. The V gene lost 3 bases and the J gene lost 4 bases, with 10 bases spanning the gap. The CDR3 DNA is TGTGCCAGCAGTTTCGACTCGTGGAATCAGCCCCAGCATTTT. As protein: CASSFDSWNQPQHF.

This chain connects TRBV12-3 or TRBV12-4 to TRBJ2-5; TRBD2 agrees at 8 bases. Trimming at V came to 6 bases and at J to 4 bases, leaving 7 bases not matched to a gene. This CDR3 has 14 residues. CDR3 loop: CASRTPGGAETQYF. For the CDR3, the DNA is TGTGCCAGCAGGACCCCGGGGGGGGCAGAGACCCAGTACTTC.

This rearrangement joins TRBV28 to TRBJ1-1, with D uncertain. Between the trimmed V and J ends, which lost 3 bases and 4 bases, there was a span of 18 bases. CDR3 size: 16 residues. CDR1 is MDHEN and CDR2 is SYDVKM in the germline V gene. The CDR3 DNA reads as TGTGCCAGCAGTTTGGGTCAGTCCCCTTTGGGCACTGAAGCTTTCTTT. It is translated as CASSLGQSPLGTEAFF.

The chain has TRBV12-3 or TRBV12-4 and TRBJ2-7; maybe TRBD2 (6 bases). Trimming left V 5 bases short and J 3 bases short, with 11 bases between. This CDR3 contains 13 residues. CDR3 nucleotides: TGTGCCAGCAGTAGAAGGAGGGACTACGAGCAGTACTTC. It codes for CASSRRRDYEQYF.

This clonotype was picked up many times. The chain couples TRBV7-8 to TRBJ2-5; D is ambiguous. V lost 4 bases and J lost 3, with 12 bases in between. This CDR3 region has 14 residues. From germline, CDR1 is SGHVS and CDR2 FQNEAQ. CDR3 coding DNA: TGTGCCAGCAGCTCGCCACAGTACGAAGAGACCCAGTACTTC. Amino acids: CASSSPQYEETQYF.

The table lists this clonotype with many counts. The chain uses TRBV30 and TRBJ1-2; D gene unclear. CDR1 GTSNPN and CDR2 SVGIG come from the germline V gene (reference sequence). Trimming took 5 bases from V and 0 from J, leaving 4 bases between them. The CDR3 runs 11 residues. In DNA, the CDR3 is TGTGCCTGGGGACCTAACTATGGCTACACCTTC. Amino acid sequence: CAWGPNYGYTF.

This clonotype has a count of ten or more. The chain carries TRBV10-3 and TRBJ2-5; 8 bases align to TRBD2. J was trimmed by 5 bases and V by 2 bases; bases with no gene match: 7. The CDR3 is 15 residues long. Germline CDR1 ENHRY, CDR2 SYGVKD. The DNA of the CDR3 is TGTGCCATCAGTGAGCCGACAAGCGGGGGTGAGACCCAGTACTTC. Residues: CAISEPTSGGETQYF.

This clonotype appeared many times. This CDR3 is CASSLLTGRNTF. CDR3 nucleotides: TGTGCCAGCAGTCTCTTGACAGGGCGCAACACCTTC. The chain uses TRBV6-2 or TRBV6-3 and TRBJ1-2; 7 bases agree with TRBD1. The germline V gene encodes CDR1 MNHEY and CDR2 SVGEGT. The CDR3 runs 12 residues. V gave up 5 bases and J gave up 12 bases; unmatched junction bases: 9.

This clonotype was counted ten times or more. The rearrangement links TRBV7-2 to TRBJ2-7; possible D gene TRBD1, 6 bases. Germline V gene data show CDR1 as SGHTA and CDR2 as FQGNSA. The CDR3 is 14 amino acids. V lost 4 bases, J lost 0 bases, and 10 bases lay in between. DNA for the CDR3: TGTGCCAGCAGCTATCAGGGGCTCTCCTACGAGCAGTACTTC. Protein sequence: CASSYQGLSYEQYF.

This clonotype was seen at least ten times. J is TRBJ2-7 and V is TRBV27, with D perhaps assigned TRBD1 or TRBD2 (6 bases each). Trimming cost V 3 bases and J 6 bases, with 18 bases left between them. This CDR3 is 15 amino acids long. Germline V gene lookup returns CDR1 MNHEY and CDR2 SMNVEV (reference sequence). The CDR3 DNA reads as TGTGCCAGCAGTTTCAAGGGGGAGGTCTTGGGCGAGCAGTACTTC. Translating gives CASSFKGEVLGEQYF.

This clonotype was counted ten times or more. This chain connects TRBV19 to TRBJ2-2; possibly TRBD1 for D (6 bases). V was clipped by 6 bases and J by 0 bases, with 14 bases between them. The CDR3 is 16 amino acids. Germline V gene lookup returns CDR1 LNHDA and CDR2 SQIVND (reference sequence). In DNA form, the CDR3 reads TGTGCCAGTAGACAGGGTGGGAGCGCGAACACCGGGGAGCTGTTTTTT. Its protein product is CASRQGGSANTGELFF.

In this sample, this clonotype turned up many times. The V call is TRBV6-2 or TRBV6-3, the J call TRBJ2-5, with a tentative D call TRBD2 (6 bases). In germline, CDR1 is MNHEY, CDR2 SVGEGT. The CDR3 contains 14 residues. Deletions cut 6 bases from V and 5 bases from J, with 16 bases between. The CDR3, as DNA: TGTGCCAGCAGCGTAGCGGTGACGAGGGAGACCCAGTACTTC. Encoded protein: CASSVAVTRETQYF.

This clonotype was recorded at least ten times. The genes are TRBV6-2 or TRBV6-3 and TRBJ2-7; TRBD2 matches at 11 bases. The CDR3 length is 18 residues. The germline V gene encodes CDR1 MNHEY and CDR2 SVGEGT. Germline trimming cut 0 bases from V and 4 bases from J; bases unmatched to any gene: 11. The CDR3 reads CASSYSLPRLAGTYEQYF. The CDR3 DNA is TGTGCCAGCAGTTACTCGCTCCCCCGACTAGCGGGGACTTACGAGCAGTACTTC.

This clonotype appeared many times. The chain uses TRBV29-1 and TRBJ1-3; TRBD1 is a possible D gene (5 bases). V lost 6 bases and J 2 bases, leaving 11 bases between the germline ends. Germline assignment: CDR1 SQVTM and CDR2 ANQGSEA. CDR3 length: 13 residues. CDR3 in DNA: TGCAGCGTCCAGGGTTCCGCTGGAAACACCATATATTTT. Its translation is CSVQGSAGNTIYF.